The T cell receptor (beta chain) described here comes from a study of Ad26.COV2.S vaccination and SARS-CoV-2 variants. Concerning this clone itself: Its antigen is still unknown.

Treatment described: 15 to 20 received Ad26.COV2.S at low or high dose, single or two shots; five or six received placebo; per-sample allocation not given. Following the first vaccine or placebo injection, samples were taken on day 63. Vaccination employed an Ad26 vector expressing the Wuhan-strain SARS-CoV-2 spike. There are 15 residues in the CDR3. With V trimmed by 2 bases and J by 6 bases, 6 bases remained unmatched. CDR1 MNHEY and CDR2 SVGEGT come from the germline V gene. Profiled with immunoSEQ multiplex PCR; TCRdb holds only in-frame clones, not every one. Of about 350,000 clones in the sample, approximately 90% were seen once. General observations from the study: While placebo recipients had lower spike-specific TCR breadth, vaccine recipients had more. TCR breadth and depth analyses may have underestimated total T cell responses. Breadth measured for non-spike TCRs was similar across vaccine and placebo recipients.

Sample: peripheral blood, taken in a trial of Ad26.COV2.S vaccine versus placebo. The gene calls are TRBV6-2 or TRBV6-3 and TRBJ2-2, with 7 bases aligning to TRBD2. The sequence was obtained from a person aged 18-65 years who received the Ad26.COV2.S COVID-19 vaccine or a placebo. CDR3: CASSYLGTIPGELFF. CDR3 sequence (DNA): TGTGCCAGCAGTTACCTGGGGACTATACCCGGGGAGCTGTTTTTT.